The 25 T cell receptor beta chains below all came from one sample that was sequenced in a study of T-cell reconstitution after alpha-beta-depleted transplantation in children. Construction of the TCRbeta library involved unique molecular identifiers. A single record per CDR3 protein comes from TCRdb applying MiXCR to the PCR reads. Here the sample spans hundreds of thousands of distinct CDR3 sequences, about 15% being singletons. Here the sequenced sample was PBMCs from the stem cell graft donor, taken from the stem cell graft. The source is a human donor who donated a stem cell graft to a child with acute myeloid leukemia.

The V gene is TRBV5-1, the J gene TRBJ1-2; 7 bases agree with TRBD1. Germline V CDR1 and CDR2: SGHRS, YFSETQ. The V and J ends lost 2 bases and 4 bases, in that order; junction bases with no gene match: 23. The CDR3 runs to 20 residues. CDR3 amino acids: CASSFGFRELSTRGVYGYTF. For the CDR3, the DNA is TGCGCCAGCAGCTTTGGATTCAGAGAGCTCTCGACCAGGGGGGTCTATGGCTACACCTTC. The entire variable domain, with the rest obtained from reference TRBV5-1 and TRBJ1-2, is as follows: KAGVTQTPRYLIKTRGQQVTLSCSPISGHRSVSWYQQTPGQGLQFLFEYFSETQRNKGNFPGRFSGRQFSNSRSEMNVSTLELGDSALYLCASSFGFRELSTRGVYGYTFGSGTRLTVV.

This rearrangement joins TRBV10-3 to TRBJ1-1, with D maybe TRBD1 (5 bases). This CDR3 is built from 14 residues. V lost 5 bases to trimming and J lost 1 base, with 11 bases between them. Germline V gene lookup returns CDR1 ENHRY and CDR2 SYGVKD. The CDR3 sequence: CAISSQGWNTEAFF. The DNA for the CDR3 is TGTGCCATCAGTTCCCAGGGCTGGAACACTGAAGCTTTCTTT.

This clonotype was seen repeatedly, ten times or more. CDR3 DNA: TGCAGTGCTAGAGAGAGGACCTTCGGACAGGGGTTGAGTGAAGCTTTCTTT. Protein sequence: CSARERTFGQGLSEAFF. The rearrangement uses TRBV20-1 and TRBJ1-1; 9 nucleotides match TRBD1. With 0 bases clipped from V and 7 bases from J, the junction kept 15 bases outside the gene matches. This CDR3 has 17 amino acids. Germline-derived CDR1 and CDR2 are DFQATT and SNEGSKA (reference sequence).

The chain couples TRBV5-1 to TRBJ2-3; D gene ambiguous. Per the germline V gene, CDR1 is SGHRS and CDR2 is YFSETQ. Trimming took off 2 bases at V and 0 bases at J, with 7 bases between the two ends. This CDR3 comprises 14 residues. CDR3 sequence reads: CASSFTESTDTQYF. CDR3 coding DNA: TGCGCCAGCAGCTTTACAGAAAGCACAGATACGCAGTATTTT.

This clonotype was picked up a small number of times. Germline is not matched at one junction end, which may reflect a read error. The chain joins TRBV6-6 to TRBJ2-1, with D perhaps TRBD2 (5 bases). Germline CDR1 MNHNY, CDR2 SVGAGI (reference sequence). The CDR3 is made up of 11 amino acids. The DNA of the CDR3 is TGCGGTGTCGGAGGTTACAATGAGCAGTTCTTC. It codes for CGVGGYNEQFF.

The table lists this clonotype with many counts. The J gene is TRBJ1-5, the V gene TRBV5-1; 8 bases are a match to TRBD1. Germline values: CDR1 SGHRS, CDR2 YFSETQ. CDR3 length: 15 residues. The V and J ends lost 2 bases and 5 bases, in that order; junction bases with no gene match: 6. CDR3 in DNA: TGCGCCAGCAGCTTATGGGCAGGGGGCGATCAGCCCCAGCATTTT. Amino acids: CASSLWAGGDQPQHF.

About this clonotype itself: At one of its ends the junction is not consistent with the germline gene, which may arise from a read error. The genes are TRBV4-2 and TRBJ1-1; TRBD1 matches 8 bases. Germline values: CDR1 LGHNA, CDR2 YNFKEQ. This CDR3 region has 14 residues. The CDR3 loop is CARSLGQGGAEAFF. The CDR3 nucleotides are TGTGCCAGGAGCCTAGGACAGGGAGGCGCTGAAGCTTTCTTT.

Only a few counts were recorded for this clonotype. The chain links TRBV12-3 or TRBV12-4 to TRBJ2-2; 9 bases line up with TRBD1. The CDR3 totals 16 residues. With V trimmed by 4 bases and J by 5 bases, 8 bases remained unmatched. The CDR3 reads CASSYNAGTGTGELFF. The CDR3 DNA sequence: TGTGCCAGCAGTTATAACGCGGGGACAGGGACCGGGGAGCTGTTTTTT.

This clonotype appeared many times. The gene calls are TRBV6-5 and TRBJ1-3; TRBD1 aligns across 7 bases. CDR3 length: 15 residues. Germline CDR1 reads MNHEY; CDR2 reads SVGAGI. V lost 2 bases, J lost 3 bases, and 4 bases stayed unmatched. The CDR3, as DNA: TGTGCCAGCAGTTACGAGGCAGGGGGTGGAAACACCATATATTTT. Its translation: CASSYEAGGGNTIYF.

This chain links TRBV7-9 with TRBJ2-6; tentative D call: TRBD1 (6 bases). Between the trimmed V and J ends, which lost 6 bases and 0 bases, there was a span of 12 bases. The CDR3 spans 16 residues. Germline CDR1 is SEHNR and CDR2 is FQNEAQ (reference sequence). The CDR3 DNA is TGTGCCAGCAGGCCGATGGACAGCTCTGGGGCCAACGTCCTGACTTTC. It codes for CASRPMDSSGANVLTF.

Here the CDR3 reads CSADLNGELFF. The CDR3 DNA is TGCAGCGCCGACTTGAACGGGGAGCTGTTTTTT. V gene TRBV29-1 combines with J gene TRBJ2-2; unclear D gene. This CDR3 is 11 amino acids long. Per the germline V gene, CDR1 is SQVTM and CDR2 is ANQGSEA. V was cut by 7 bases and J by 7 bases, with 10 bases left in between.

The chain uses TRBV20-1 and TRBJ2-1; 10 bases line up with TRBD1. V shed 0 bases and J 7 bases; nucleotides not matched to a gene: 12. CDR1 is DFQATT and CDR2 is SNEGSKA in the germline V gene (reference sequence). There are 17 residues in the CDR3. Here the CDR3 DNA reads TGCAGTGCTAGAGATGCGGTCCGGGACAGGGGTCGGAATGAGCAGTTCTTC. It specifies CSARDAVRDRGRNEQFF.

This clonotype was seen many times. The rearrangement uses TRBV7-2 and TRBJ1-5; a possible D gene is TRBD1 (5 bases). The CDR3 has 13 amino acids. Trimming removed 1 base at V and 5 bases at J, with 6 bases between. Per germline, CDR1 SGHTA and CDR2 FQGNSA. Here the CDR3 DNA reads TGTGCCAGCAGCTTAGTAGGGGATCAGCCCCAGCATTTT. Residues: CASSLVGDQPQHF.

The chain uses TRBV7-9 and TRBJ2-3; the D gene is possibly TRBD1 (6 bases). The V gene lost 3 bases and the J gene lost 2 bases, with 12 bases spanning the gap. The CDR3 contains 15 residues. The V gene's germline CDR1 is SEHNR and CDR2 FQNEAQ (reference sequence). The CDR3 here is CASSFAQGYTDTQYF. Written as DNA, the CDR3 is TGTGCCAGCAGCTTCGCCCAGGGGTACACAGATACGCAGTATTTT.

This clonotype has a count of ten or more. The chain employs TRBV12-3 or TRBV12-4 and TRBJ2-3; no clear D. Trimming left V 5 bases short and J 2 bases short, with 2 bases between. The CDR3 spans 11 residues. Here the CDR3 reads CASSITDTQYF. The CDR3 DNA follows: TGTGCCAGCAGTATCACAGATACGCAGTATTTT.

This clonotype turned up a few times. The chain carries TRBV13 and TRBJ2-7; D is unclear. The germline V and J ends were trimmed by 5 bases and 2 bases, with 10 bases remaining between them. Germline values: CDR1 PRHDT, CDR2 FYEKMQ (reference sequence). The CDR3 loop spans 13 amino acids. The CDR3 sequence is CASSPPSTYEQYF. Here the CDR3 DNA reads TGTGCCAGCAGCCCACCTTCAACCTACGAGCAGTACTTC.

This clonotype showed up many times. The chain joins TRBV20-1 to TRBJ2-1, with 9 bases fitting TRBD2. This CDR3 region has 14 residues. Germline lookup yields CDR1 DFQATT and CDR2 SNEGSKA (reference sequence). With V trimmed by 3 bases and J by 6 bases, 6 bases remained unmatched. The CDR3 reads CSASDLAGSNEQFF. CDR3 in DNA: TGCAGTGCTAGTGACCTAGCGGGGTCCAATGAGCAGTTCTTC.

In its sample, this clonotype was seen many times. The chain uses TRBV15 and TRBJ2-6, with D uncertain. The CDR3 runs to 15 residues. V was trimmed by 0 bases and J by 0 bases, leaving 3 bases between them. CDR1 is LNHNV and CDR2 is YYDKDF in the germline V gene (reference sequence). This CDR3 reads CATSRDASGANVLTF. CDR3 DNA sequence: TGTGCCACCAGCAGAGATGCCTCTGGGGCCAACGTCCTGACTTTC.

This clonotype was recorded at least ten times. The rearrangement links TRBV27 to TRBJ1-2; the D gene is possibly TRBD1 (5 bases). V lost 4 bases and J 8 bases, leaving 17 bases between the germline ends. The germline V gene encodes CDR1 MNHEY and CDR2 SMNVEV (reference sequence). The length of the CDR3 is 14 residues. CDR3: CASSSSPGGNGYTF. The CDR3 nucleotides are TGTGCCAGCAGTTCTTCCCCTGGGGGAAACGGCTACACCTTC.

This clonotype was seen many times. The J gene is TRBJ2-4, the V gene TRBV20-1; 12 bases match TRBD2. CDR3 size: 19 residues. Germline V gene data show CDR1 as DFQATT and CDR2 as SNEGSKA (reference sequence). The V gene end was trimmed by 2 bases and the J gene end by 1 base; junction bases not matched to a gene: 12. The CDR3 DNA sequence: TGCAGTGCTAGACATCAAGACTCAGGACTAGCGGGGGCCAAAAACATTCAGTACTTC. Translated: CSARHQDSGLAGAKNIQYF.

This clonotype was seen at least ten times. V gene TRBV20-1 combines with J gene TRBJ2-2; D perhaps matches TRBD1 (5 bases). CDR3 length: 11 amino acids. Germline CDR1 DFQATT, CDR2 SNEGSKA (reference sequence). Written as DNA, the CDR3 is TGCAGCGGACACCTCACCGGGGAGCTGTTTTTT. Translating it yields CSGHLTGELFF.

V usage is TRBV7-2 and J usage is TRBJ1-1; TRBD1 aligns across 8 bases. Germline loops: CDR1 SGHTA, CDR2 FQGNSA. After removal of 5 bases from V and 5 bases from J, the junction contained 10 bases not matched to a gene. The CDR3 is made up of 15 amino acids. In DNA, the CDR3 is TGTGCCAGCAGCAAGGACAGGGAACCGGGAACTGAAGCTTTCTTT. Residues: CASSKDREPGTEAFF.

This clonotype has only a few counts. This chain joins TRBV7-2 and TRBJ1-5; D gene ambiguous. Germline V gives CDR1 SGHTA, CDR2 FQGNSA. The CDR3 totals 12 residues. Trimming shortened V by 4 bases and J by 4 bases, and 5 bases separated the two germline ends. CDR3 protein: CASSSVNQPQHF. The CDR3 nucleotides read TGTGCCAGCAGCTCCGTTAATCAGCCCCAGCATTTT.

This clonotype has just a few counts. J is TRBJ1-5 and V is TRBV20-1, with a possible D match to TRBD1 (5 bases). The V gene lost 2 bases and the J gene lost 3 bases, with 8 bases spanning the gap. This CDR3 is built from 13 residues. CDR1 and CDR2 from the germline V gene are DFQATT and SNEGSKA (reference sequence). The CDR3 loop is CSARLDNNQPQHF. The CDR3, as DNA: TGCAGTGCTAGACTGGACAACAATCAGCCCCAGCATTTT.

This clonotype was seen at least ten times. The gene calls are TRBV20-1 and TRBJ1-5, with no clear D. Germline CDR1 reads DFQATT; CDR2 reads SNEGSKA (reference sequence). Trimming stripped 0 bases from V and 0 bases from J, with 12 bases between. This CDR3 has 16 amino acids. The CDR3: CSARDFKDYSNQPQHF. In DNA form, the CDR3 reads TGCAGTGCTAGAGATTTCAAGGACTATAGCAATCAGCCCCAGCATTTT.